The 17 T cell receptor beta chains below were found in one sample sequenced in a study of cytomegalovirus exposure and HLA in healthy donors. The PCR contained 60 Vbeta and 13 Jbeta primers. The data were produced by immunoSEQ multiplex PCR, yet TCRdb's version contains in-frame clones alone and is incomplete. The sample records approximately 240,000 clones, approximately 80% being singletons. Sequencing input: PBMCs. Receptors were obtained from a woman aged 40 to 50 in good health and CMV-seronegative.

In this sample, this clone turned up a few times. The V gene is TRBV2, the J gene TRBJ2-6; possibly TRBD1 for D (6 bases). This CDR3 region has 14 residues. Germline V gene sequence: CDR1 SNHLY, CDR2 FYNNEI. V lost 6 bases to trimming and J lost 6 bases, with 12 bases between them. The CDR3 nucleotides read TGTGCCAGCAGGGGACACAGTGAGGCCAACGTCCTGACTTTC. This sequence encodes CASRGHSEANVLTF.

The chain has TRBV30 and TRBJ2-2; weak D call: TRBD2 (6 bases). Germline-derived CDR1 and CDR2 are GTSNPN and SVGIG (reference sequence). Trimming removed 2 bases at V and 1 base at J, with 8 bases between. This CDR3 contains 14 residues. CDR3 region: CAWSRGGNTGELFF. The CDR3 bases are TGTGCCTGGAGTAGGGGAGGGAACACCGGGGAGCTGTTTTTT. The full variable domain, rest sourced from reference TRBV30 and TRBJ2-2, is SQTIHQWPATLVQPVGSPLSLECTVEGTSNPNLYWYRQAAGRGLQLLFYSVGIGQISSEVPQNLSASRPQDRQFILSSKKLLLSDSGFYLCAWSRGGNTGELFFGEGSRLTVL.

The chain has TRBV2 and TRBJ1-1; D is undetermined. Trimming left V 6 bases short and J 4 bases short, with 9 bases between. Per the germline V gene, CDR1 is SNHLY and CDR2 is FYNNEI. CDR3 size: 12 residues. CDR3 sequence: CASRVFGTEAFF. CDR3 nucleotides: TGTGCCAGCAGGGTGTTCGGCACTGAAGCTTTCTTT.

The V gene is TRBV5-1, the J gene TRBJ1-4; 9 nucleotides match TRBD1. CDR3 length: 14 residues. Germline CDR1 is SGHRS and CDR2 is YFSETQ. Losses at the gene ends were 4 bases for V and 8 bases for J; bases not matched to a gene: 6. CDR3 sequence reads: CASSLTGGSEKLFF. The DNA for the CDR3 is TGCGCCAGCAGCCTGACAGGGGGTAGCGAAAAACTGTTTTTT.

The J gene is TRBJ1-4, the V gene TRBV7-9, with 11 bases that match TRBD1. The CDR3 runs 14 residues. Per the germline V gene, CDR1 is SEHNR and CDR2 is FQNEAQ (reference sequence). V lost 5 bases, J lost 7 bases, and 3 bases stayed unmatched. Written as DNA, the CDR3 is TGTGCCAGCAGCGTGGGACAGGGGGGTGAAAAACTGTTTTTT. Translated: CASSVGQGGEKLFF.

This chain uses TRBV7-9 with TRBJ2-1; 9 nucleotides line up with TRBD2. This CDR3 has 19 amino acids. Germline lookup yields CDR1 SEHNR and CDR2 FQNEAQ (reference sequence). The J segment lost 7 bases and the V segment lost 1 base, leaving 17 bases of the junction unmatched. The CDR3, as DNA: TGTGCCAGCAGCTTAGTCCGTGAACTAGCGGGCAATCGTTTAAATGAGCAGTTCTTC. This translates into CASSLVRELAGNRLNEQFF.

J is TRBJ1-2 and V is TRBV6-5, with 11 bases lining up with TRBD1. V dropped 7 bases and J dropped 12; count of bases not matched to a gene: 10. The CDR3 spans 13 residues. The germline gives CDR1 MNHEY, CDR2 SVGAGI. The CDR3 loop reads CASNPRTGGVNTF. CDR3 DNA: TGTGCCAGCAATCCGAGGACAGGGGGCGTTAACACCTTC.

The chain couples TRBV5-1 to TRBJ1-1; 8 bases line up with TRBD1. This CDR3 comprises 12 residues. The germline V gene encodes CDR1 SGHRS and CDR2 YFSETQ. The ends lost 2 bases at V and 8 bases at J; junction bases unmatched: 2. CDR3 nucleotide sequence: TGCGCCAGCAGCTTCGACAGGGGAGAAGCTTTCTTT. As protein: CASSFDRGEAFF. Filled out from reference TRBV5-1 and TRBJ1-1, the complete variable domain reads KAGVTQTPRYLIKTRGQQVTLSCSPISGHRSVSWYQQTPGQGLQFLFEYFSETQRNKGNFPGRFSGRQFSNSRSEMNVSTLELGDSALYLCASSFDRGEAFFGQGTRLTVV.

The chain joins TRBV5-6 to TRBJ2-7, with TRBD2 as a possible D gene (5 bases). Trimming took off 1 base at V and 2 bases at J, with 10 bases between the two ends. The CDR3 loop spans 14 amino acids. Germline V gives CDR1 SGHDT, CDR2 YYEEEE. CDR3 amino acids: CASSLSSGTYEQYF. The CDR3 DNA sequence: TGTGCCAGCAGCTTGTCGTCCGGGACCTACGAGCAGTACTTC.

This clone was recorded only once. CDR3 nucleotides: TGTGCCAGCAGCCCCGGGACATTTAATGAAAAACTGTTTTTT. This sequence encodes CASSPGTFNEKLFF. V gene TRBV11-2 combines with J gene TRBJ1-4; tentative D call: TRBD1 (6 bases). This CDR3 is 14 amino acids long. Trimming shortened V by 5 bases and J by 4 bases, and 11 bases separated the two germline ends. CDR1 is SGHAT and CDR2 is FQNNGV in the germline V gene.

The V gene is TRBV5-6, the J gene TRBJ1-2, with 9 nucleotides matching TRBD1. Germline-derived CDR1 and CDR2 are SGHDT and YYEEEE. This CDR3 region has 14 residues. Trimming at V came to 6 bases and at J to 7 bases, leaving 10 bases not matched to a gene. The CDR3 region has the DNA TGTGCCAGCAACCCCGGGACAGGGATGAGTGGCTACACCTTC. Its protein is CASNPGTGMSGYTF.

V is TRBV19 and J is TRBJ1-2; no definite D call. Germline loops: CDR1 LNHDA, CDR2 SQIVND (reference sequence). This CDR3 spans 15 amino acids. V was clipped by 3 bases and J by 8 bases, with 19 bases between them. Here the CDR3 DNA reads TGTGCCAGTAGTATCATTATCCACAGAGACGGCGGCTACACCTTC. Encoded protein: CASSIIIHRDGGYTF.

The chain employs TRBV10-1 and TRBJ2-3; perhaps TRBD2 as D (6 bases). The CDR3 extends over 14 amino acids. V was pared by 8 bases and J by 7 bases, with 19 bases between. Germline CDR1 reads WNHNN; CDR2 reads SYGVQD (reference sequence). The DNA for the CDR3 is TGCGCCAGCGTGGTGGGGGGACCGTTATATACGCAGTATTTT. It specifies CASVVGGPLYTQYF.

V and J are TRBV14 and TRBJ1-2; D uncertain. The CDR3 contains 13 residues. In germline, CDR1 is SGHDN, CDR2 FVKESK. Trimming cost V 5 bases and J 5 bases, with 12 bases left between them. The CDR3 DNA reads TGTGCCAGCAGCTTGAAACCCCTATATGGCTACACCTTC. Amino acid sequence: CASSLKPLYGYTF.

The chain has TRBV2 and TRBJ1-1; D perhaps matches TRBD1 (5 bases). The CDR3 has 15 amino acids. Germline assignment: CDR1 SNHLY and CDR2 FYNNEI. V gave up 6 bases and J gave up 2 bases, with 16 bases separating them. The CDR3 spells CASRGPADTNTEAFF. The CDR3 DNA follows: TGTGCCAGCAGAGGACCGGCGGACACAAACACTGAAGCTTTCTTT. The full variable domain, with the rest looked up from reference TRBV2 and TRBJ1-1, is EPEVTQTPSHQVTQMGQEVILRCVPISNHLYFYWYRQILGQKVEFLVSFYNNEISEKSEIFDDQFSVERPDGSNFTLKIRSTKLEDSAMYFCASRGPADTNTEAFFGQGTRLTVV.

This CDR3 is CASTPRGGVYNEQFF. The CDR3 DNA reads TGTGCCAGTACTCCTCGGGGGGGCGTTTACAATGAGCAGTTCTTC. The chain couples TRBV19 to TRBJ2-1; TRBD2 matches at 8 bases. CDR1 LNHDA and CDR2 SQIVND come from the germline V gene (reference sequence). The junction had 9 bases not matched to a gene; V was cut back by 7 bases and J by 4 bases. The CDR3 extends over 15 amino acids.

CDR3 sequence: CASSSGQPNEQFF. CDR3 sequence (DNA): TGTGCCAGCAGCTCGGGACAGCCAAATGAGCAGTTCTTC. The chain is built from TRBV11-3 and TRBJ2-1; 7 bases match TRBD1. The CDR3 loop spans 13 amino acids. V was pared by 4 bases and J by 7 bases, with 4 bases of the junction left unmatched. Germline assignment: CDR1 SGHNT and CDR2 YENEEA.